This is a list of T cell receptor beta chains from one sample in a study of T cells after yellow fever vaccination. TCRdb re-derived calls from the 5' RACE reads in MiXCR, one entry per CDR3 protein. The table has about 580,000 distinct CDR3 sequences, less than 20% seen once; the top ten hold roughly 17%. The sample here was PBMCs, taken 5 to 6 days after the first yellow fever vaccination. These receptor sequences come from a man between 18 and 35 years old who received the YFV17D yellow fever vaccine. Each CDR3 is given with its conserved first and last residue. Each record gives: J gene, D gene, V gene, clone size, CDR3 protein, CDR3 DNA. D genes are given only for firm matches. Part of the rows lack a size; the others show once, few, many or a class for expanded clones.

J: TRBJ2-3; D: TRBD1; V: TRBV12-3/TRBV12-4; size: NA; CDR3: CASSDPQGAADTQYF; DNA: TGTGCCAGCAGTGACCCACAGGGGGCGGCAGATACGCAGTATTTT
J: TRBJ2-7; D: NA; V: TRBV18; size: NA; CDR3: CASSPPSSFDEQYF; DNA: TGTGCCAGCTCACCACCTTCTAGCTTTGACGAGCAGTACTTC
J: TRBJ2-7; D: NA; V: TRBV29-1; size: few; CDR3: CSVQDTYEQYF; DNA: TGCAGCGTTCAGGACACCTACGAGCAGTACTTC
J: TRBJ2-1; D: NA; V: TRBV4-2; size: NA; CDR3: CASSQDRSGYNEQFF; DNA: TGTGCCAGCAGCCAAGATCGGAGCGGATACAATGAGCAGTTCTTC
J: TRBJ1-1; D: TRBD1; V: TRBV5-5; size: NA; CDR3: CASSLGPIQGARAFF; DNA: TGTGCCAGCAGCCTAGGTCCAATCCAGGGGGCGAGGGCTTTCTTT
J: TRBJ1-1; D: NA; V: TRBV5-4; size: many; CDR3: CASSLARATEAFF; DNA: TGTGCCAGCAGCTTGGCCCGGGCGACTGAAGCTTTCTTT
J: TRBJ2-1; D: TRBD2; V: TRBV5-4; size: few; CDR3: CASRLAGDYNEQFF; DNA: TGTGCCAGCAGACTAGCGGGGGACTACAATGAGCAGTTCTTC
J: TRBJ1-6; D: NA; V: TRBV5-1; size: NA; CDR3: CASSSDYGFGGGKYSPLHF; DNA: TGCGCCAGCAGCTCCGATTATGGCTTCGGCGGGGGGAAGTATTCACCCCTCCACTTT
J: TRBJ2-1; D: NA; V: TRBV2; size: NA; CDR3: CASSDDDLSYNEQFF; DNA: TGTGCCAGCAGTGACGACGATCTCTCCTACAATGAGCAGTTCTTC
J: TRBJ1-1; D: NA; V: TRBV6-1; size: many; CDR3: CASSSRSTGGTEAFF; DNA: TGTGCCAGCAGTAGCCGGTCGACAGGCGGCACTGAAGCTTTCTTT
J: TRBJ1-1; D: TRBD1; V: TRBV29-1; size: NA; CDR3: CSVGRGFMAFF; DNA: TGCAGCGTTGGCAGGGGGTTTATGGCTTTCTTT
J: TRBJ2-2; D: NA; V: TRBV4-2; size: NA; CDR3: CASSHGGHPSNTGELFF; DNA: TGTGCCAGCAGCCACGGAGGACACCCTTCGAACACCGGGGAGCTGTTTTTT
J: TRBJ2-2; D: NA; V: TRBV7-2; size: NA; CDR3: CASSLGPFQVAGELFF; DNA: TGTGCCAGCAGCTTAGGCCCCTTTCAGGTGGCCGGGGAGCTGTTTTTT
J: TRBJ2-4; D: NA; V: TRBV3-1; size: few; CDR3: CASSQGQGNIQYF; DNA: TGTGCCAGCAGCCAGGGGCAGGGAAACATTCAGTACTTC
J: TRBJ1-1; D: NA; V: TRBV9; size: few; CDR3: CASSVVWGNTEAFF; DNA: TGTGCCAGCAGCGTTGTTTGGGGAAACACTGAAGCTTTCTTT
J: TRBJ2-1; D: NA; V: TRBV18; size: NA; CDR3: CASSWDGYNEQFF; DNA: TGTGCCAGCTCCTGGGACGGGTACAATGAGCAGTTCTTC
J: TRBJ1-6; D: TRBD1; V: TRBV7-9; size: NA; CDR3: CASSPGQGAWGNSPLHF; DNA: TGTGCCAGCAGTCCGGGACAGGGGGCTTGGGGTAATTCACCCCTCCACTTT
J: TRBJ2-7; D: NA; V: TRBV7-9; size: NA; CDR3: CASSPIVGDSSYEQYF; DNA: TGTGCCAGCAGCCCGATCGTTGGTGACAGCTCCTACGAGCAGTACTTC
J: TRBJ2-5; D: TRBD1; V: TRBV6-5; size: NA; CDR3: CASSLQGTGILGQYF; DNA: TGTGCCAGCAGTTTACAGGGGACCGGGATACTCGGCCAGTACTTC
J: TRBJ2-2; D: NA; V: TRBV3-1; size: NA; CDR3: CASSQTGTYNGELFF; DNA: TGTGCCAGCAGCCAAACCGGGACTTACAACGGGGAGCTGTTTTTT
J: TRBJ2-1; D: NA; V: TRBV5-1; size: NA; CDR3: CASSVDYYNEQFF; DNA: TGCGCCAGCAGCGTCGACTACTACAATGAGCAGTTCTTC
J: TRBJ1-2; D: NA; V: TRBV5-1; size: NA; CDR3: CASSLGTSAYGYTF; DNA: TGCGCCAGCAGCTTGGGCACGTCAGCCTATGGCTACACCTTC
J: TRBJ1-2; D: NA; V: TRBV5-1; size: NA; CDR3: CASSLDGQPWGYTF; DNA: TGCGCCAGCAGCTTGGATGGACAGCCTTGGGGCTACACCTTC
J: TRBJ2-5; D: TRBD1; V: TRBV7-2; size: few; CDR3: CASSSPWTGGISETQYF; DNA: TGTGCCAGCAGCTCCCCTTGGACAGGGGGTATATCAGAGACCCAGTACTTC
J: TRBJ2-1; D: TRBD2; V: TRBV27; size: NA; CDR3: CASSRTSGGVYNEQFF; DNA: TGTGCCAGCAGTCGGACTAGCGGGGGGGTTTACAATGAGCAGTTCTTC
J: TRBJ2-7; D: TRBD1; V: TRBV7-2; size: few; CDR3: CASSLRQGWYEQYF; DNA: TGTGCCAGCAGCTTAAGACAGGGGTGGTACGAGCAGTACTTC
J: TRBJ2-6; D: NA; V: TRBV19; size: NA; CDR3: CASNFDSFGANVLTF; DNA: TGTGCCAGTAACTTTGACTCGTTTGGGGCCAACGTCCTGACTTTC
J: TRBJ2-3; D: NA; V: TRBV5-4; size: NA; CDR3: CATPDPASSSTQYF; DNA: TGTGCCACCCCGGACCCCGCGTCGAGTAGTACGCAGTATTTT
J: TRBJ1-1; D: TRBD1; V: TRBV9; size: few; CDR3: CASSVAGYRGTEAFF; DNA: TGTGCCAGCAGCGTAGCCGGCTACAGGGGAACTGAAGCTTTCTTT
J: TRBJ2-7; D: TRBD1; V: TRBV29-1; size: many; CDR3: CSAGRDRGGSGEQYF; DNA: TGCAGCGCAGGGAGGGACAGGGGCGGGTCGGGCGAGCAGTACTTC
J: TRBJ1-6; D: TRBD1; V: TRBV28; size: NA; CDR3: CASSASGGWGSPLHF; DNA: TGTGCCAGCAGTGCCTCAGGGGGCTGGGGTTCACCCCTCCACTTT
J: TRBJ1-6; D: NA; V: TRBV7-3; size: NA; CDR3: CASSHPQREDNSPLHF; DNA: TGTGCCAGCAGCCACCCCCAACGAGAGGATAATTCACCCCTCCACTTT
J: TRBJ1-2; D: NA; V: TRBV4-2; size: few; CDR3: CASSQEYRVAGYTF; DNA: TGTGCCAGCAGCCAAGAGTACAGGGTAGCGGGCTACACCTTC
J: TRBJ2-1; D: NA; V: TRBV11-2; size: NA; CDR3: CASIVSEGDEQFF; DNA: TGTGCCAGCATCGTCTCGGAGGGGGATGAGCAGTTCTTC
J: TRBJ2-1; D: NA; V: TRBV10-3; size: NA; CDR3: CAISEPGLSNEQFF; DNA: TGTGCCATCAGTGAGCCGGGACTGTCCAATGAGCAGTTCTTC